This is a list of T cell receptor beta chains from one sample in a study of cytomegalovirus exposure and HLA in healthy donors. Clones were sequenced by immunoSEQ multiplex PCR, and TCRdb holds only the in-frame ones, with some missing. This listing includes 45,000 to 55,000 clones. The specimen sequenced was PBMCs. These TCRs come from a man aged 35-49 years in good health and CMV-seropositive. The conserved cysteine and the conserved F or W are not part of the CDR3 here.

v_call cdr3_length cdr3_aa
TRBV7-2 15 ASSLVGGLAVTGELF
TRBV7-9 11 ASSRDSDQPQH
TRBV5-1 12 ASGGQGSQETQY
TRBV10-3 11 AISLAGADTQY
TRBV6-5 13 ASIPNSITAGELF
TRBV11-3 12 ASSAQGQNSPLH
TRBV5-1 13 ASSLGGPGYNEQF
TRBV10-3 12 AIRVASGGYEQY
TRBV19 15 ASTEGQSLGELYGYT
TRBV29-1 12 SVELAGVLNEQF
TRBV6-4 13 ASSASPGISDTQY